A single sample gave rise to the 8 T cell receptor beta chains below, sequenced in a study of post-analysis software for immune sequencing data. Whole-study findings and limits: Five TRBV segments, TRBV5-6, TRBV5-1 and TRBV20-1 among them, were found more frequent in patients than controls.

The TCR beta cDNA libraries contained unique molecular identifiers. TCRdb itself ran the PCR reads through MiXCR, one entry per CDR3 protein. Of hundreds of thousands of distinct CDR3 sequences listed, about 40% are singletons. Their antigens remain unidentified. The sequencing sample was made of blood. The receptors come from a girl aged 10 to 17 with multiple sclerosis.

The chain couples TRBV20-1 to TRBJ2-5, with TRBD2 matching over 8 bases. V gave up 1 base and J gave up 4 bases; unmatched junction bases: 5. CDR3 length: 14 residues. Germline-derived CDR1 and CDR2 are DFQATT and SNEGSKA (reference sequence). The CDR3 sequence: CSARALTSAETQYF. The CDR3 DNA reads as TGCAGTGCTAGAGCTCTGACTAGCGCAGAGACCCAGTACTTC.

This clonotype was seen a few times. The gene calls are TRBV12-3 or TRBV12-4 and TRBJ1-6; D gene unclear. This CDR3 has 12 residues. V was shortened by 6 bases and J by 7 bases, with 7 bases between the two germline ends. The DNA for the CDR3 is TGTGCCAGCAGCCGCCTCAATTCACCCCTCCACTTT. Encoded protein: CASSRLNSPLHF.

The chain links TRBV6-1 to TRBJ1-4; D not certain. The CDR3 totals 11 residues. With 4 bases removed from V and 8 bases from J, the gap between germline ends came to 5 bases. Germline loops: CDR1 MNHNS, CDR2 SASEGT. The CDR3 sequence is CASSALEKLFF. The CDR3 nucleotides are TGTGCCAGCAGTGCCCTAGAAAAACTGTTTTTT.

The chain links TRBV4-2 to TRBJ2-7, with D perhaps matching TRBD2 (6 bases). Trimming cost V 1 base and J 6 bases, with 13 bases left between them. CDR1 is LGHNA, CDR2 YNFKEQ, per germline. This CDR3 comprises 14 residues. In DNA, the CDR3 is TGTGCCAGCAGCCAAGCAGAAACTAGCAGCGAGCAGTACTTC. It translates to CASSQAETSSEQYF.

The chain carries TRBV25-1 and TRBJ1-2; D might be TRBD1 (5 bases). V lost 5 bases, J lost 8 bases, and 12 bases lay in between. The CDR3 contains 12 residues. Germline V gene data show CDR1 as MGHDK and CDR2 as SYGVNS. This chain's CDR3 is CASSNGASGYTF. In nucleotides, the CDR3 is TGTGCCAGCAGTAATGGGGCTTCCGGCTACACCTTC.

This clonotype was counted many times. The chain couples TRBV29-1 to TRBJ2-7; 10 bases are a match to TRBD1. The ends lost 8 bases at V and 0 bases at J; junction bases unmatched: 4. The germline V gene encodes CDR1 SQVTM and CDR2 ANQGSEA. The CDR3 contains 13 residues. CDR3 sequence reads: CSTWTGGSYEQYF. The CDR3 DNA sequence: TGCAGCACTTGGACAGGGGGCTCCTACGAGCAGTACTTC.

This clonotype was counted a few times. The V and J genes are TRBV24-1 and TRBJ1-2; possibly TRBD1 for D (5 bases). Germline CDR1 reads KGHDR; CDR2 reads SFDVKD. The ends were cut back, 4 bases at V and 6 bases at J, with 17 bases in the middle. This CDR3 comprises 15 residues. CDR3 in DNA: TGTGCCACCAGTGACCGAGGGACGGGGAAGGATGGCTACACCTTC. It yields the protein CATSDRGTGKDGYTF.

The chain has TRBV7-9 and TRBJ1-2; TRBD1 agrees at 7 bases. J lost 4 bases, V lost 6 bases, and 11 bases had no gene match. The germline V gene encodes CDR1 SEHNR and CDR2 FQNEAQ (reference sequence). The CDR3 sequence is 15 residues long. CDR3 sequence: CASRSQGGAPYGYTF. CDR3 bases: TGTGCCAGCAGGTCTCAGGGGGGGGCGCCCTATGGCTACACCTTC.